This T cell receptor beta chain was retrieved from a study of blood T cell repertoires in COVID-19. The ends lost 5 bases at V and 6 bases at J; junction bases unmatched: 10. The CDR3 runs 14 residues. Germline loops: CDR1 MNHEY, CDR2 SMNVEV (reference sequence). This clone was recorded many times. Clones were sequenced by immunoSEQ multiplex PCR, and TCRdb holds only the in-frame ones, with some missing. The profile shows under 300,000 clones, about 88% of them singletons. Sample: PBMCs or T cells enriched from blood (not recorded which). This receptor was obtained from a woman aged 60-70 years in a cohort exposed to, infected with or recovered from COVID-19 (not recorded which). V usage is TRBV27 and J usage is TRBJ2-7; 7 nucleotides align to TRBD1. CDR3 region: CASSVPYRGGEQYF. For the CDR3, the DNA is TGTGCCAGCAGTGTTCCTTACAGGGGTGGCGAGCAGTACTTC.